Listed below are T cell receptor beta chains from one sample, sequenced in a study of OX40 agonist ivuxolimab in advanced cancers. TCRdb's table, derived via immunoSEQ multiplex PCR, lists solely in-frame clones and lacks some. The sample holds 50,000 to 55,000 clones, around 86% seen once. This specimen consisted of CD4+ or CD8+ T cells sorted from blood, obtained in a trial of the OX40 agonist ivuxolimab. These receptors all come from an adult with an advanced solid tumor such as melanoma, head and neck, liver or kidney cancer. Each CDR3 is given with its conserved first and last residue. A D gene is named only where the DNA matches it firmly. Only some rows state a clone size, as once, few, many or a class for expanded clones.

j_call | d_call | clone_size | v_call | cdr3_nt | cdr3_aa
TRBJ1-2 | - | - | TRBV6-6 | TGTGCCAGCAGTACGGGGGGAGCGGATGGCTACACCTTC | CASSTGGADGYTF
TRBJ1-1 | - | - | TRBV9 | TGTGCCAGCAGCGTAACGTCAGGTTGGGCGAACACTGAAGCTTTCTTT | CASSVTSGWANTEAFF
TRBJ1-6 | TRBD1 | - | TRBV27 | TGTGCCAGCAGTTCCCGGACAGGGTGGAGCAATTCACCCCTCCACTTT | CASSSRTGWSNSPLHF
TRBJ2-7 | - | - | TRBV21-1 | TGTGCCAGCAGCAAATCCGAGCAGTACTTC | CASSKSEQYF
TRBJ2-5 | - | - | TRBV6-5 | TGTGCCAGCAGTTACAACCGGGAGACCCAGTACTTC | CASSYNRETQYF
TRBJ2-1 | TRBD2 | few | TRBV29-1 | TGCAGCGTTGATGTGGCGGGAGGGTACAATGAGCAGTTCTTC | CSVDVAGGYNEQFF
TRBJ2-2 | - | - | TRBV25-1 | TGTGCCAGCAGTGAATATGCGGGTCCCGGGGAGCTGTTTTTT | CASSEYAGPGELFF
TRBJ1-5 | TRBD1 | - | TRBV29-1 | TGCAGCGTTGAAATGGGACAGGGTCAGCCCCAGCATTTT | CSVEMGQGQPQHF
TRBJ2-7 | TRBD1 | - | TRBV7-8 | TGTGCCAGCAGCTCGACAGGGGTTGGGTACGAGCAGTACTTC | CASSSTGVGYEQYF
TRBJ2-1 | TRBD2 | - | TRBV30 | TGTGCCTGGAGTAGAGGTAGCGGGAGGGAATGGGGTAATGAGCAGTTCTTC | CAWSRGSGREWGNEQFF
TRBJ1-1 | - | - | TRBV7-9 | TGTGCCAGCAGCTTAAAAAGGGTCGGGAACACTGAAGCTTTCTTT | CASSLKRVGNTEAFF
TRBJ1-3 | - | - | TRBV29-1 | TGCAGCGTGAGGAAGACAGGTGGAAACACCATATATTTT | CSVRKTGGNTIYF
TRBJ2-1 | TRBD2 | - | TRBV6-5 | TGTGCCAGCAGTTCCAACGGCGGGAGTTATGAGCAGTTCTTC | CASSSNGGSYEQFF
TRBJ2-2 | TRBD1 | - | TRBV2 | TGTGCCAGCAGTACAGGGGGAGGCACCGGGGAGCTGTTTTTT | CASSTGGGTGELFF
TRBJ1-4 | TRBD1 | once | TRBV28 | TGTGCCAGCAGGGGGGACAGGGACGGAGAAAAACTGTTTTTT | CASRGDRDGEKLFF
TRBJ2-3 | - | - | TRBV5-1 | TGCGCCAGCAGCCCCGGAACGGGGTCAGATACGCAGTATTTT | CASSPGTGSDTQYF
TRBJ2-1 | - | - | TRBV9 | TGTGCCAGCACCGTGGGAGCGGAGGGTTACAATGAGCAGTTCTTC | CASTVGAEGYNEQFF
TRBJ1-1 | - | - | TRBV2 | TGTGCCAGCAGTCCCCACAGGAAGAACACTGAAGCTTTCTTT | CASSPHRKNTEAFF
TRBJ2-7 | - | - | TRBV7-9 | TGTGCCAGCAGCTTAGGTAGGGCCCACGAGCAGTACTTC | CASSLGRAHEQYF
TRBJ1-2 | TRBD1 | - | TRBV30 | TGTGCCTGGAGTTCCCAGGGGGAAGCTAACTATGGCTACACCTTC | CAWSSQGEANYGYTF
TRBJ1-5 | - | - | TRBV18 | TGTGCCAGCTCACCATTAGGAACAGGGAACAATCAGCCCCAGCATTTT | CASSPLGTGNNQPQHF
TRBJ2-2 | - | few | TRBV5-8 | TGTGCCAGCAGCTCTTTGGATAGGGAGACCGGGGAGCTGTTTTTT | CASSSLDRETGELFF
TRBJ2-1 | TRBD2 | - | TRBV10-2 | TGCGCCAGCAGTGACCCCGGGGGGAATGAGCAGTTCTTC | CASSDPGGNEQFF
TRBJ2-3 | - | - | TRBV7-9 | TGTGCCAGCAGCACCGGGACTGTCACAGATACGCAGTATTTT | CASSTGTVTDTQYF
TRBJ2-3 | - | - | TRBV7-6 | TGTGCCAGCAGCGACTTTGGGCAGGCAGATACGCAGTATTTT | CASSDFGQADTQYF
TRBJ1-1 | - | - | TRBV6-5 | TGTGCCAGCAGCCCCCCCCAGGAGTATAGGACTGAAGCTTTCTTT | CASSPPQEYRTEAFF
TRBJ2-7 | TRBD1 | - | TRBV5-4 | TGTGCCAGCAGCCGGGCCGGGACAGAGGCCTACGAGCAGTACTTC | CASSRAGTEAYEQYF
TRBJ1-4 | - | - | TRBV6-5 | TGTGCCAGCAGTTACTCAAAAGGGATCGTCAATGAAAAACTGTTTTTT | CASSYSKGIVNEKLFF
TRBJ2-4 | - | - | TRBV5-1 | TGCGCCAGCTGTTCCACAGGCGGGTTAGCCAAAAACATTCAGTACTTC | CASCSTGGLAKNIQYF
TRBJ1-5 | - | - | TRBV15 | TGTGCCACCAGCAGGCCCGGAGAAGGACCGAATCAGCCCCAGCATTTT | CATSRPGEGPNQPQHF
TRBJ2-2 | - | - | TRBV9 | TGTGCCAGCAGCACCCGATGGGGAACCTCTAACACCGGGGAGCTGTTTTTT | CASSTRWGTSNTGELFF
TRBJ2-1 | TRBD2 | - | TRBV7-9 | TGTGCCAGCAGCCGTAGCGGGTATAGCTCCTACAATGAGCAGTTCTTC | CASSRSGYSSYNEQFF
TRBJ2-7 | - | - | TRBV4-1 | TGTGCCAGCAGGGCGGGGTACGAGCAGTACTTC | CASRAGYEQYF
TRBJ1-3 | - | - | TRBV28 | TGTGCCAGCAGTTTAGGAGGGGCCAGAAACACCATATATTTT | CASSLGGARNTIYF
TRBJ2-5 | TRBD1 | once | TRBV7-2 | TGTGCCAGCAGCTTAAAAGGGGGCAGTGAGACCCAGTACTTC | CASSLKGGSETQYF